The clone carrying this TCR beta chain was seen a few times. Its antigen is as yet unknown. These data come from a study of beta chain features in type 1 diabetes. Overall study results and limits: TCRB CDR3s were moderately but significantly shorter in Type 1 diabetes patients in all four CD4+ subsets.

Every bit of the isolated RNA underwent reverse transcription, so sequencing read expressed TCRB transcripts. Here immunoSEQ multiplex PCR was the method, and the copy in TCRdb shows in-frame clones only, minus some. The sample includes almost 350,000 clones, roughly 8.8% seen only once; the top ten take 1%. Germline assignment: CDR1 SGHRS and CDR2 YFSETQ. Trimming took 4 bases from V and 6 from J; bases not matched to a gene: 2. This CDR3 is 12 amino acids long. The specimen sequenced was central memory CD4+ T cells from blood. The source is a man aged 25-40 years with type 1 diabetes. The chain has TRBV5-1 and TRBJ1-1; 8 bases line up with TRBD1. The CDR3 loop is CASSAQGAEAFF. As DNA, the CDR3 is TGCGCCAGCAGCGCACAGGGGGCTGAAGCTTTCTTT.